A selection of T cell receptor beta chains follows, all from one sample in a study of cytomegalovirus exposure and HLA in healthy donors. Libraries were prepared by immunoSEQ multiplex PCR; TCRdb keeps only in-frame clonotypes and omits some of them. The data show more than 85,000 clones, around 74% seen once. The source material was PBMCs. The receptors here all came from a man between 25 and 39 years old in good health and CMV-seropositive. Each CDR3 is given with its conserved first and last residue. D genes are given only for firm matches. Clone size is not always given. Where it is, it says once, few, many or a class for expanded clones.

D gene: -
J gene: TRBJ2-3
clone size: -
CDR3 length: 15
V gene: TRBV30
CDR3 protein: CACDPGASSTDTQYF
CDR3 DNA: TGTGCCTGTGACCCAGGGGCCTCTAGCACAGATACGCAGTATTTT

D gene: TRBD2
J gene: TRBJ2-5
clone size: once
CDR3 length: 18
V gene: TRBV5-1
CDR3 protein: CASSRQGLLAGEGETQYF
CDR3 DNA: TGCGCCAGCAGCCGGCAAGGGTTGCTAGCGGGGGAAGGAGAGACCCAGTACTTC

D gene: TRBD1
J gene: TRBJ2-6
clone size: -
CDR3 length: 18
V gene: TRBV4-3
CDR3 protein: CASSQVWDRESGANVLTF
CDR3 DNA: TGCGCCAGCAGCCAAGTCTGGGACAGGGAATCTGGGGCCAACGTCCTGACTTTC

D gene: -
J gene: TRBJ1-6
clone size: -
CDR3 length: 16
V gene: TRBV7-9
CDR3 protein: CASSLDSGVHNSPLHF
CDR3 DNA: TGTGCCAGCAGCTTAGACTCGGGGGTTCACAATTCACCCCTCCACTTT

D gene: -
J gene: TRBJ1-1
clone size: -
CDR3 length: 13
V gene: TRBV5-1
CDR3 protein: CASSPGQNTEAFF
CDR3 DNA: TGCGCCAGCAGCCCGGGACAGAACACTGAAGCTTTCTTT

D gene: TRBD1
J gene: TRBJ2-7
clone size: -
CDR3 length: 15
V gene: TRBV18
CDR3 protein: CASSPPDRGAHEQYF
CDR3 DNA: TGTGCCAGCTCACCACCGGACAGGGGGGCCCACGAGCAGTACTTC

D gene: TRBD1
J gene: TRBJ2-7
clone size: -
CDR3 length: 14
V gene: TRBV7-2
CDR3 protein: CASSWTGGAYEQYF
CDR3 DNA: TGTGCCAGCAGCTGGACAGGGGGCGCCTACGAGCAGTACTTC

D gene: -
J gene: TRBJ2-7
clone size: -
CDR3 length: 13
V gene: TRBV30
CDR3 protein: CAWSVGTYYEQYF
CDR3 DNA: TGTGCCTGGAGTGTAGGGACATACTACGAGCAGTACTTC

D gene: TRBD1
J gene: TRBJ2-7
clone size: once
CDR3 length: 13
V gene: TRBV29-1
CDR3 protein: CSVSDRAVYEQYF
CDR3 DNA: TGCAGCGTTTCGGACAGGGCAGTCTACGAGCAGTACTTC

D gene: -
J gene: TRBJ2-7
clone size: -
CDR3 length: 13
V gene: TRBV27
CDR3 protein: CASSVGTLSEQYF
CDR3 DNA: TGTGCCAGCTCGGTGGGTACCCTTAGCGAGCAGTACTTC

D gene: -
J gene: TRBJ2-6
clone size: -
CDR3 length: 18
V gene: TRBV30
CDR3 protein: CASGDNRPYYSGANVLTF
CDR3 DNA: TGTGCCTCCGGAGACAACAGGCCTTATTACTCTGGGGCCAACGTCCTGACTTTC

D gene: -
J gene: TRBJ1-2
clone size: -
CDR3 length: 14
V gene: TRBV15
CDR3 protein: CATRATDTNYGYTF
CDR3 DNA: TGTGCCACCAGGGCGACAGATACTAACTATGGCTACACCTTC

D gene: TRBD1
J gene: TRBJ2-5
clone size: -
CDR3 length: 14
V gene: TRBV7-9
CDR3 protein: CASRGQGAGETQYF
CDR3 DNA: TGTGCCAGCAGGGGACAGGGGGCCGGGGAGACCCAGTACTTC

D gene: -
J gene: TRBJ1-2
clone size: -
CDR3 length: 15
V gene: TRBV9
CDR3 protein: CASSAHFNPDYGYTF
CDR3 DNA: TGTGCCAGCAGCGCCCATTTCAATCCGGACTATGGCTACACCTTC

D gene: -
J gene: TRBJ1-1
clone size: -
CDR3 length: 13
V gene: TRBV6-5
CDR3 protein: CASSYAGFTEAFF
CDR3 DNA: TGTGCCAGCAGTTACGCAGGGTTCACTGAAGCTTTCTTT

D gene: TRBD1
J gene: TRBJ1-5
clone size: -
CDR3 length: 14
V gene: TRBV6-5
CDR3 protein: CASRPGQGYQPQHF
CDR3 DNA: TGTGCCAGCAGGCCGGGACAGGGGTATCAGCCCCAGCATTTT

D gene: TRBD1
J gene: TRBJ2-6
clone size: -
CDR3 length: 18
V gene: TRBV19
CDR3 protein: CASIGQGALFSGANALTF
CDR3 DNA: TGTGCCAGTATCGGACAGGGAGCTCTCTTCTCTGGGGCCAACGCCCTGACTTTC

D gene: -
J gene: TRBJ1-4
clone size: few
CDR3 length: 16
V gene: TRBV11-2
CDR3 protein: CASSLESQGLHEKLFF
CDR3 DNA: TGTGCCAGCAGCTTAGAGTCACAGGGCCTTCATGAAAAACTGTTTTTT

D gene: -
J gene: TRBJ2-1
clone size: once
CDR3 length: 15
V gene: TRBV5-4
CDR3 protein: CASSLDPGVNNEQFF
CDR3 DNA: TGTGCCAGCAGCTTGGATCCGGGAGTTAACAATGAGCAGTTCTTC

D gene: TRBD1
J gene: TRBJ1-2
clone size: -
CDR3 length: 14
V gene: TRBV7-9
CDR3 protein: CASSSGQLNYGYTF
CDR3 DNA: TGTGCCAGCAGCTCGGGACAGCTCAACTATGGCTACACCTTC

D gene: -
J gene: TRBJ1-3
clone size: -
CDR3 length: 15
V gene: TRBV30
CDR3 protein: CAWSVSIFSGNTIYF
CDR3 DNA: TGTGCCTGGAGTGTTAGTATTTTCTCTGGAAACACCATATATTTT

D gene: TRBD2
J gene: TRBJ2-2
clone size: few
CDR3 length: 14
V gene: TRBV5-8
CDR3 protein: CASSQGLDTGELFF
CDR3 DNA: TGTGCCAGCAGCCAAGGACTAGACACCGGGGAGCTGTTTTTT

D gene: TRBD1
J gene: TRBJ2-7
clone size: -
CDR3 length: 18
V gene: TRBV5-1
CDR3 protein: CASAQSAMTGELTYEQYF
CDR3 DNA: TGCGCCAGCGCTCAGTCTGCAATGACAGGGGAATTAACCTACGAGCAGTACTTC

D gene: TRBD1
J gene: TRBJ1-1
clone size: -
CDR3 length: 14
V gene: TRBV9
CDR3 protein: CATSPTGGNTEAFF
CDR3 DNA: TGTGCCACCTCACCGACAGGGGGGAACACTGAAGCTTTCTTT

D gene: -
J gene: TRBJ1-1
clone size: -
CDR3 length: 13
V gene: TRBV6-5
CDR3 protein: CASTNGENTEAFF
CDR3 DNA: TGTGCCAGCACCAACGGGGAGAACACTGAAGCTTTCTTT

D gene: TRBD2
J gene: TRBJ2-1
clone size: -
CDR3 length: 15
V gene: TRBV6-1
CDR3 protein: CASRLAGGSYNEQFF
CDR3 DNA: TGTGCCAGCCGACTAGCGGGGGGCTCCTACAATGAGCAGTTCTTC

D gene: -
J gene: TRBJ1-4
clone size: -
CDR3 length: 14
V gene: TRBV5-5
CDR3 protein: CASSKRGGSEKLFF
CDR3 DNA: TGTGCCAGCAGCAAGAGGGGGGGGTCCGAAAAACTGTTTTTT

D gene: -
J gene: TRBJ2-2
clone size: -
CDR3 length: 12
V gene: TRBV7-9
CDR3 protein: CSSSLGAGELFF
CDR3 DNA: TGTTCCAGCAGCTTAGGCGCCGGGGAGCTGTTTTTT

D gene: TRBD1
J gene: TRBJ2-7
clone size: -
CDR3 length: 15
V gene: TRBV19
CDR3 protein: CASRFRDSSYYEQYF
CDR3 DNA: TGTGCCAGTAGGTTCCGGGACAGCAGCTACTACGAGCAGTACTTC

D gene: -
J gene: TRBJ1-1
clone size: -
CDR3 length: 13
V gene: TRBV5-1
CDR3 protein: CASSLAGRSQAFF
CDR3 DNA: TGCGCCAGCAGCTTGGCTGGGAGGTCCCAAGCTTTCTTT

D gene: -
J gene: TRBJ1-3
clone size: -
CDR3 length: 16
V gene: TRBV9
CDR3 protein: CASSVVEGWSGNTIYF
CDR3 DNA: TGTGCCAGCAGCGTAGTGGAGGGTTGGTCTGGAAACACCATATATTTT

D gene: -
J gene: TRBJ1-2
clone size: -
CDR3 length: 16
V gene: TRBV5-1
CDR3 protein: CASRLFAGVANYGYTF
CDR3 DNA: TGCGCCAGCAGATTATTCGCAGGGGTAGCTAACTATGGCTACACCTTC

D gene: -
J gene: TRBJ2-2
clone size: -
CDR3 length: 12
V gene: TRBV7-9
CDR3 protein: CSSSSDTGELFF
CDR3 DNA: TGTTCCAGCAGCTCCGACACCGGGGAGCTGTTTTTT

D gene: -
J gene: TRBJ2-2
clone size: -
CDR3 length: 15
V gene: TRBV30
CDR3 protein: CAWTQGKGWSGELFF
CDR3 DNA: TGTGCCTGGACCCAGGGAAAAGGGTGGTCCGGGGAGCTGTTTTTT

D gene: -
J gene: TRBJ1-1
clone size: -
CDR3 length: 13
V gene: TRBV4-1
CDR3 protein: CASSQVGADEAFF
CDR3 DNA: TGCGCCAGCAGCCAAGTGGGGGCGGATGAAGCTTTCTTT